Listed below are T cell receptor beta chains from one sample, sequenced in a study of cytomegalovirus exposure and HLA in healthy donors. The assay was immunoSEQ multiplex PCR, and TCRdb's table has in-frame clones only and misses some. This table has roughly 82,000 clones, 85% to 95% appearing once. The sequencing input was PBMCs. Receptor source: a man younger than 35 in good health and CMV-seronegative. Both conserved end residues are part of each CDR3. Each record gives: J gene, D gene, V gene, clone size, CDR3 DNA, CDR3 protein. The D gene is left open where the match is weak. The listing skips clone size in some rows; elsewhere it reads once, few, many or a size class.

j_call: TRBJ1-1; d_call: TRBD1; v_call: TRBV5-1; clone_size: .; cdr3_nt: TGCGCCAGCAGCTTGGGGTTTGGACAGGGGGGCACTGAAGCTTTCTTT; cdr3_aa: CASSLGFGQGGTEAFF
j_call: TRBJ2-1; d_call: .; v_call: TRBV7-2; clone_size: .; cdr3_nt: TGTGCCAGCAGGGTGTCGGTGTCGAGCTCCTACAATGAGCAGTTCTTC; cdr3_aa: CASRVSVSSSYNEQFF
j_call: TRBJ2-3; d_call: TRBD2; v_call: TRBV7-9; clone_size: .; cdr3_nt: TGTGCCAGCAGCTTGACTAGCGGGAGTGGGAGAGATACGCAGTATTTT; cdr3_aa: CASSLTSGSGRDTQYF
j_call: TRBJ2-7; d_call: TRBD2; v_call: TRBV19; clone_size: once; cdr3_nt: TGTGCCAGCAAACCGGGACTAGGTCCTCCATACGAGCAGTACTTC; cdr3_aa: CASKPGLGPPYEQYF
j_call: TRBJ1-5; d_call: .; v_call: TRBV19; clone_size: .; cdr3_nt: TGTGCCAGTAGTACCCGGGGAAGGGATCAGCCCCAGCATTTT; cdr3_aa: CASSTRGRDQPQHF
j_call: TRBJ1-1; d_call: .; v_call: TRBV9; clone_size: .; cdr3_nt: TGTGCCAGCAGCGTAGCCGGGGGGGCCAACACTGAAGCTTTCTTT; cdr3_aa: CASSVAGGANTEAFF
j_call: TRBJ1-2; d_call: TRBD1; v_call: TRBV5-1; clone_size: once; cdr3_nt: TGCGCCAGCAGCTTCCTTGTCCCGGGACAGGGGTGGAACTATGGCTACACCTTC; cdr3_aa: CASSFLVPGQGWNYGYTF
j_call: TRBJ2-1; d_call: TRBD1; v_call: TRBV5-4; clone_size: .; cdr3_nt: TGTGCCAGCAGCCTACAGGACAGGGGACGACACAATGAGCAGTTCTTC; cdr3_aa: CASSLQDRGRHNEQFF
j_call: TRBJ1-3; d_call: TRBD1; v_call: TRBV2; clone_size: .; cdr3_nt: TGTGCCAGCAGTGGGGACAGTTTATCTGGAAACACCATATATTTT; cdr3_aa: CASSGDSLSGNTIYF
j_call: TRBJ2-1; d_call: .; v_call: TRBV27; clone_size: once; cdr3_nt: TGTGCCAGCAGCTCAGGGGCTACCTACAATGAGCAGTTCTTC; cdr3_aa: CASSSGATYNEQFF
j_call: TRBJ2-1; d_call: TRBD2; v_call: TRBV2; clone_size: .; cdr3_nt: TGTGCCAGCAGTGATCCCTGGTCAATAGCGGGGGGCAGCCGCAGGGTCAATGAGCAGTTCTTC; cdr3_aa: CASSDPWSIAGGSRRVNEQFF
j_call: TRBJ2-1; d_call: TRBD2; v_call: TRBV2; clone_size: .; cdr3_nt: TGTGCCAGCAGGGAAGCGGGAGCCCAGATTCACGAGCAGTTCTTC; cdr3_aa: CASREAGAQIHEQFF
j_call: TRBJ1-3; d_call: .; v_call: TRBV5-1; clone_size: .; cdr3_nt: TGCGCCAGCAGCCCTCTTAGTCAGGGCGGCTCTGGAAACACCATATATTTT; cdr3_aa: CASSPLSQGGSGNTIYF
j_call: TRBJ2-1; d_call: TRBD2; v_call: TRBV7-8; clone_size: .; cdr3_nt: TGTGCCAGCAGCATGAGCGGGAGGTCCTACAATGAGCAGTTCTTC; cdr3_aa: CASSMSGRSYNEQFF
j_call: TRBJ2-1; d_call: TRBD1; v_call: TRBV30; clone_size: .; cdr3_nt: TGTGCCATAACCGGGACAGGGGAGGATGAGCAGTTCTTC; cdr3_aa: CAITGTGEDEQFF